This TCR beta chain comes out of a study of CD8+CD57+ T cells in acquired aplastic anemia. Study at large: Yields of DNA that came from sorted CD4+ and CD8+ cells averaged approximately 3.5 ug.

Using genomic DNA as the template, TCR beta VDJ and CDR3 profiling was carried out. MiXCR, run by TCRdb on the reads, gives a single entry per CDR3 protein. The sample shows around 160,000 distinct CDR3 sequences, roughly 43% of them seen only once. Study-wide findings and caveats: Overlapping CD8+ CDR3 repertoires of patients and controls contained under 35 shared sequences.

With respect to this clonotype: Its antigen is not identified.

Previously, flow cytometry had revealed CD8+CD57+ cell expansion in the patients chosen for sequencing. The cohort consisted entirely of patients having severe acquired aplastic anemia. Blood sampling was performed on the patients, and none of them had received therapy by then. Sequencing used sorted CD4+, CD8+, or CD8+CD57+ T cells (not recorded which) from PBMCs. The TCR originated in a human donor with aplastic anemia.

The CDR3 region is CASSELPGTRTDTQYF. CDR3 DNA sequence: TGCGCCAGCAGTGAGCTACCCGGGACCCGCACAGATACGCAGTATTTT. The chain joins TRBV10-1 to TRBJ2-3; D may be TRBD1 or TRBD2 (5 bases each). Trimming took off 2 bases at V and 1 base at J, with 13 bases between the two ends. Germline CDR1 and CDR2: WNHNN and SYGVQD (reference sequence). This CDR3 contains 16 residues.